A selection of T cell receptor beta chains follows, all from one sample in a study of T cells in Graves' hyperthyroidism and ophthalmopathy. TCRdb recomputed calls from the multiplex PCR reads with MiXCR, one row per CDR3 protein. There are fewer than 40,000 distinct CDR3 sequences in the sample; roughly half occur only once, and 25% lies in the top ten. Sequencing was carried out using blood. The origin of the receptors is a middle-aged woman with Graves' ophthalmopathy. Both conserved end residues are part of each CDR3. A D gene is named only where the DNA matches it firmly. Only part of the rows carry a size: once, few, many, or a class if the clone is expanded.

J	D	V	size	DNA	CDR3
TRBJ2-2	-	TRBV10-1	-	TGCGCCAGCAGTGACGGGAAGGAGCTGTTTTTT	CASSDGKELFF
TRBJ2-5	TRBD1	TRBV15	-	TGTGCCACCAGCCAAGACAGGGAAGAGACCCAGTACTTC	CATSQDREETQYF
TRBJ2-3	TRBD1	TRBV19	many	TGTGCCAGTAGTACGTTAGACAGGGTTTGGTCAGATACGCAGTATTTT	CASSTLDRVWSDTQYF
TRBJ2-6	TRBD2	TRBV30	few	TGTGCCTGGAGTGTACTGAGGACTAGCGGGTACTCTGGGGCCAACGTCCTGACTTTC	CAWSVLRTSGYSGANVLTF
TRBJ2-5	TRBD1	TRBV12-3/TRBV12-4	many	TGTGCCAGCAGCTCTACCTTAGACAGGGGGCGGGAGACCCAGTACTTC	CASSSTLDRGRETQYF
TRBJ2-1	-	TRBV15	-	TGTGCCACCAGCAGAGATTGGGGTAATGATGAGCAGTTCTTC	CATSRDWGNDEQFF
TRBJ1-3	-	TRBV7-6	medium-sized	TGTGCCAGCAGCCTTGCTGCGGAAGGAAACACCATATATTTT	CASSLAAEGNTIYF
TRBJ1-4	-	TRBV19	-	TGTGCCAGTAGGCCTACCTGGACAGCAACTAATGAAAAACTGTTTTTT	CASRPTWTATNEKLFF
TRBJ2-3	TRBD1	TRBV11-1	many	TGTGCCAGCAGCTTGAGGGGACAGGCTAGCACAGATACGCAGTATTTT	CASSLRGQASTDTQYF
TRBJ2-1	-	TRBV7-2	-	TGTGCCAGCAGCCCCCCCCGATTATCGGGGAAAATGTTCTTC	CASSPPRLSGKMFF
TRBJ1-2	TRBD1	TRBV11-2	many	TGTGCCAGCAGCTTAGATTGGCAACAGGGGGTTCGTGGCTACACCTTC	CASSLDWQQGVRGYTF
TRBJ2-1	TRBD2	TRBV19	-	TGTGCCGCGGGACTAGCGGGGGGCCTATACAATGAGCAGTTCTTC	CAAGLAGGLYNEQFF